Given below is one TCR beta chain in context. In its sample, this clone was seen once. Its antigen specificity is not known. Base quality data are lacking; no much larger clone is found one base away. The source of the sample is a study of shared clonotypes between healthy human individuals (dated by TCRdb to 2020 to 2022). With respect to the entire study: The cohort comprised two women and a few men aged 18 to 49 years. Per donor, leukapheresis produced somewhere between about 0.94 and 9.5 billion PBMCs. To estimate repertoire size and how much clonotype sharing occurs between individuals, the study deeply sequenced the blood TCR repertoires of roughly 5 healthy adults. To increase sequencing depth and limit assay-specific biases, TCR repertoire library preparation and sequencing were carried out by different laboratories using diverse techniques. Per donor, three plates each were used for CD4 naive and CD4 memory, two for CD8 naive, and one for CD8 memory.

The study at large found these results: When several donors were compared, the shared fraction of clonotypes was about 5.2% for naive CD4, about 4% for naive CD8, 2.3% for memory CD4, and 0.35% to 0.5% for memory CD8. The small number of donors limited the genetic and exposure-history diversity represented. Rarefaction of sorted-subset datasets indicated incomplete sequencing despite the large sequencing depth. Sampling was restricted to blood, and TCR repertoires in tissue are likely to differ from TCR repertoires in blood. Estimated clonotype richness was generally larger for naive than for memory subsets. Pairwise subsampling led to the expectation that sequencing depth would affect the degree of clonotype sharing among donors. Compared with non-shared clonotypes, clonotypes shared by all four sorted-subset donors had higher generation probabilities.

TCR CDR3 regions were amplified from genomic DNA by multiplex PCR using the deep immunoSEQ assay. Extracted genomic DNA from each cell subset was spread evenly across all wells of several immunoSEQ 96-well plates, with each plate serving as a replicate. Each replicate PCR for sorted subsets received around 200 ng genomic DNA, equal to about 30,000 T cell genomes. Purified libraries were measured with a Qubit 3.0 fluorometer, size-checked on a Bioanalyzer 2100, and measured again with the KAPA Library Quantification kit. Each immunoSEQ 96-well plate was sequenced on its own single-read 150-cycle Illumina NextSeq 550 flow cell. Under the source paper's analysis protocol: The immunoSEQ output contained only junctional sequences without quality scores, so filtering could not match that applied to full-length reads. To assign V/J genes and CDR3, sequences were annotated using PyIR, a Python wrapper for IgBLAST v1.9, with IMGT germline references. Any read was removed if the V/J assignment was weak (E-value above 1e-6), the CDR3 was missing, or the read contained stop codons, out-of-frame junctions, or ambiguous translated residues. V3J clonotypes were defined as sequences sharing an identical inferred V gene, J gene, and CDR3 amino acid sequence. Percentage overlap between repertoires was computed as shared unique clonotypes divided by the size of the smaller repertoire. RTK rarefaction, the Chao1 estimator, and Recon v2.1 estimates of unobserved clonotypes were used to assess repertoire richness. For all TCRbeta clonotypes obtained by the gDNA method from a handful of donors, generation probabilities were computed with OLGA. TCRdb stores this immuneACCESS table with in-frame sequences only. Part of the clones is absent; in the studies checked, under half of the shortfall reflects unresolved V genes, and no reason is known for the rest. D and trimming come from the DNA, and the V and J calls and clone size come from that table. Counted in this sample were roughly 1,600,000 clones; around 98.5% of them appeared once. About 0.34% of the sample is in the top ten clones.

Healthy HIV-negative adults with no recently reported acute infections or vaccinations were included as donors. Every donor was a Caucasian adult residing in Nashville, Tennessee, USA. CD4+ T cells were enriched by magnetic negative selection, after which naive cells were positively selected on CD45RA and the negative fraction was taken as the memory subset. Blood was collected by leukapheresis, and PBMCs were isolated by Ficoll-Histopaque density gradient centrifugation and then cryopreserved in liquid nitrogen vapor phase. Purity and quantity of every magnetically sorted T cell population were checked by analytical flow cytometry. Genomic DNA was isolated from every sorted fraction and measured by UV absorbance on a Nanodrop 2000c. The origin of this receptor is a man aged 25 to 40 in good health. What was sequenced was naive CD4+ T cells sorted from blood. This sample's cell subset or site label indicates: CD45RA+ positively selected.

DNA sequence: TGTGCCAGTAGTATAAGTCAACCGTACGAGCAGTACTTC. Its protein product is CASSISQPYEQYF. The sequence joins TRBV19 to TRBJ2-7; the D gene is not confidently resolved. Relative to germline, V is 2 bases shorter and J is 4 bases shorter, with 9 bases between their ends. The germline V gene (reference sequence) supplies CDR1 LNHDA and CDR2 SQIVND. The CDR3 spans 13 residues, from the cysteine through the phenylalanine. Only the CDR3 part of the read is kept: 39 bases, read in frame from the first base.